Shown below are 29 T cell receptor beta chains from a single sample sequenced in a study of cytomegalovirus exposure and HLA in healthy donors. PCR employed 60 Vbeta and 13 Jbeta primers. TCRdb keeps only in-frame clones here, not all; method: immunoSEQ multiplex PCR. The table includes about 160,000 clones, approximately 84% detected once. Sequenced sample: PBMCs. All receptors come from a male donor in good health and CMV-seropositive.

This clone was found a few times. The chain has TRBV5-4 and TRBJ2-5; TRBD2 matches 10 bases. The CDR3 is 16 amino acids. Germline assignment: CDR1 SGHNT and CDR2 YYREEE (reference sequence). V lost 2 bases, J lost 5 bases, and 9 bases stayed unmatched. The DNA of the CDR3 is TGTGCCAGCAGCTTTCCGGTAGCGGGAGGCCGGGAGACCCAGTACTTC. It yields the protein CASSFPVAGGRETQYF.

This clone showed up just once. This sequence joins TRBV9 and TRBJ2-1, with TRBD2 matching over 8 bases. The ends lost 0 bases at V and 3 bases at J; junction bases unmatched: 11. The CDR3 loop spans 18 amino acids. Germline CDR1 reads SGDLS; CDR2 reads YYNGEE. CDR3 sequence reads: CASSVATGSGRLYNEQFF. As DNA, the CDR3 is TGTGCCAGCAGCGTAGCTACGGGCAGCGGGAGACTCTACAATGAGCAGTTCTTC. Together with reference TRBV9 and TRBJ2-1, the CDR3 gives the full variable domain: DSGVTQTPKHLITATGQRVTLRCSPRSGDLSVYWYQQSLDQGLQFLIQYYNGEERAKGNILERFSAQQFPDLHSELNLSSLELGDSALYFCASSVATGSGRLYNEQFFGPGTRLTVL.

The chain uses TRBV7-8 and TRBJ2-7; 10 bases fit TRBD2. This CDR3 has 14 residues. After removal of 7 bases from V and 0 bases from J, the junction contained 3 bases not matched to a gene. In germline, CDR1 is SGHVS, CDR2 FQNEAQ. CDR3 DNA: TGTGCCAGCATCGCTAGCGGGAGCTCCTACGAGCAGTACTTC. Translating gives CASIASGSSYEQYF.

The rearrangement joins TRBV29-1 to TRBJ1-2; TRBD1 is a possible D gene (6 bases). CDR1 and CDR2 (germline): SQVTM, ANQGSEA. This CDR3 region has 16 residues. V was trimmed by 5 bases and J by 0 bases, leaving 19 bases between them. The CDR3, as DNA: TGCAGCGTTTTTATGGGACATCCCCGGGCTAACTATGGCTACACCTTC. Protein product: CSVFMGHPRANYGYTF.

The chain carries TRBV5-4 and TRBJ2-6; 12 bases are shared with TRBD1. Germline CDR1 is SGHNT and CDR2 is YYREEE (reference sequence). The junction had 10 bases not matched to a gene; V was cut back by 6 bases and J by 3 bases. This CDR3 region has 18 residues. The DNA of the CDR3 is TGTGCCAGCACGGCTCCGGGACAGGGGGCCAGTGGGGCCAACGTCCTGACTTTC. Protein sequence: CASTAPGQGASGANVLTF.

The chain has TRBV6-5 and TRBJ2-1; 12 nucleotides agree with TRBD2. CDR1 is MNHEY and CDR2 is SVGAGI in the germline V gene. This CDR3 is built from 15 residues. V dropped 6 bases and J dropped 7; count of bases not matched to a gene: 7. In DNA, the CDR3 is TGTGCCAGCAGCCCCCTAGCGGGAGGGGAAAATGAGCAGTTCTTC. Amino acids: CASSPLAGGENEQFF.

This chain joins TRBV7-3 and TRBJ2-2, with 7 nucleotides matching TRBD2. The germline V gene encodes CDR1 SGHTA and CDR2 FQGTGA. The V and J ends lost 5 bases and 5 bases, in that order; junction bases with no gene match: 8. The CDR3 spans 15 residues. CDR3 loop: CASSTSSGGTGELFF. CDR3 DNA: TGTGCCAGCAGCACTTCTAGCGGAGGGACCGGGGAGCTGTTTTTT.

The gene calls are TRBV5-1 and TRBJ2-1; maybe TRBD2 (6 bases). Germline V gives CDR1 SGHRS, CDR2 YFSETQ. This CDR3 has 14 amino acids. V was cut by 5 bases and J by 6 bases, with 15 bases left in between. The CDR3: CASRTGTLANEQFF. DNA of the CDR3: TGCGCCAGCAGGACCGGGACTCTAGCCAATGAGCAGTTCTTC.

The rearrangement uses TRBV9 and TRBJ1-5; D is unresolved. The CDR3 contains 14 residues. CDR1 and CDR2 (germline): SGDLS, YYNGEE. The V end was cut by 0 bases, the J end by 0 bases, with 4 bases between. The CDR3 sequence: CASSVGVSNQPQHF. For the CDR3, the DNA is TGTGCCAGCAGCGTAGGAGTTAGCAATCAGCCCCAGCATTTT. The entire variable domain, with the rest obtained from reference TRBV9 and TRBJ1-5, is as follows: DSGVTQTPKHLITATGQRVTLRCSPRSGDLSVYWYQQSLDQGLQFLIQYYNGEERAKGNILERFSAQQFPDLHSELNLSSLELGDSALYFCASSVGVSNQPQHFGDGTRLSIL.

The chain recombines TRBV28 with TRBJ1-2, with TRBD1 identical over 7 bases. The CDR3 is 14 residues long. Looked up from germline, CDR1 is MDHEN and CDR2 is SYDVKM. With 2 bases clipped from V and 0 bases from J, the junction kept 0 bases outside the gene matches. The CDR3 nucleotides are TGTGCCAGCAGTTTAACAGGGGCTAACTATGGCTACACCTTC. Encoded protein: CASSLTGANYGYTF.

The V and J genes are TRBV6-6 and TRBJ2-5; TRBD1 is a possible D gene (7 bases). V lost 0 bases, J lost 5 bases, and 10 bases lay in between. The CDR3 sequence is 14 residues long. The germline V gene has CDR1 MNHNY and CDR2 SVGAGI (reference sequence). The CDR3 bases are TGTGCCAGCAGTTACTCGGAGGGGGCGGAGACCCAGTACTTC. Translation gives CASSYSEGAETQYF.

The chain employs TRBV11-2 and TRBJ2-7, with 8 bases identical to TRBD1. The CDR3 extends over 15 amino acids. The V and J ends lost 1 base and 4 bases, in that order; junction bases with no gene match: 6. Germline V gives CDR1 SGHAT, CDR2 FQNNGV. The CDR3 DNA is TGTGCCAGCAGCTTAGCCGAGGGACAGGTGTACGAGCAGTACTTC. Translating gives CASSLAEGQVYEQYF. The entire variable domain, with the rest obtained from reference TRBV11-2 and TRBJ2-7, is as follows: EAGVAQSPRYKIIEKRQSVAFWCNPISGHATLYWYQQILGQGPKLLIQFQNNGVVDDSQLPKDRFSAERLKGVDSTLKIQPAKLEDSAVYLCASSLAEGQVYEQYFGPGTRLTVT.

The V call is TRBV19, the J call TRBJ1-5; the D is unclear. The CDR3 is 15 residues long. CDR1 and CDR2 (germline): LNHDA, SQIVND (reference sequence). Trimming removed 5 bases from V and 1 base from J, with 12 bases in between. This CDR3 is CASSRRFGSNQPQHF. Written as DNA, the CDR3 is TGTGCCAGTAGTCGGCGGTTCGGGAGCAATCAGCCCCAGCATTTT.

This chain links TRBV5-1 with TRBJ2-1; 7 bases align to TRBD2. Unmatched junction bases numbered 4, after V lost 0 bases and J lost 4 bases. There are 15 residues in the CDR3. Germline values: CDR1 SGHRS, CDR2 YFSETQ. The CDR3 DNA reads TGCGCCAGCAGCTTGGAACCAGCGGGGTACAATGAGCAGTTCTTC. Amino acids: CASSLEPAGYNEQFF. Supplemented by reference TRBV5-1 and TRBJ2-1, the full variable domain reads KAGVTQTPRYLIKTRGQQVTLSCSPISGHRSVSWYQQTPGQGLQFLFEYFSETQRNKGNFPGRFSGRQFSNSRSEMNVSTLELGDSALYLCASSLEPAGYNEQFFGPGTRLTVL.

The chain couples TRBV30 to TRBJ1-2; D unresolved. The CDR3 contains 11 residues. V dropped 6 bases and J dropped 4 bases, with 9 bases sitting between them. Germline assignment: CDR1 GTSNPN and CDR2 SVGIG (reference sequence). CDR3 loop: CACLVGYGYTF. In DNA, the CDR3 is TGTGCCTGCCTAGTCGGCTATGGCTACACCTTC.

The rearrangement links TRBV18 to TRBJ1-5; 8 nucleotides match TRBD1. CDR1 KGHSH and CDR2 LQKENI come from the germline V gene. V shed 5 bases and J 6 bases; nucleotides not matched to a gene: 9. The length of the CDR3 is 15 residues. CDR3 sequence (DNA): TGTGCCAGCTCAACTAATGACAGGGGAGGTCAGCCCCAGCATTTT. Translating it yields CASSTNDRGGQPQHF.

V gene TRBV6-1 combines with J gene TRBJ2-2, with TRBD2 as a possible D gene (7 bases). Germline CDR1 and CDR2: MNHNS and SASEGT. The CDR3 runs 15 residues. The V and J ends lost 10 bases and 4 bases respectively, with 19 bases between them. CDR3 DNA sequence: TGTGCCACCAAATCGGGGGGCGGTAGCACCGGGGAGCTGTTTTTT. Amino acid sequence: CATKSGGGSTGELFF.

This chain links TRBV4-2 with TRBJ2-2, with 10 bases matching TRBD2. Germline values: CDR1 LGHNA, CDR2 YNFKEQ. Losses at the gene ends were 2 bases for V and 3 bases for J; bases not matched to a gene: 3. The CDR3 sequence is 16 residues long. CDR3 residues: CASSQPGTSDTGELFF. The CDR3 bases are TGTGCCAGCAGCCAACCCGGGACTAGCGACACCGGGGAGCTGTTTTTT.

This clone was counted only a few times. The CDR3 spells CASSSDRETDTQYF. The CDR3 DNA follows: TGTGCCAGCAGCTCGGACAGGGAAACAGATACGCAGTATTTT. V usage is TRBV5-4 and J usage is TRBJ2-3, with 8 bases lining up with TRBD1. Germline V gene lookup returns CDR1 SGHNT and CDR2 YYREEE (reference sequence). This CDR3 spans 14 amino acids. Unmatched junction bases numbered 3, after V lost 3 bases and J lost 3 bases.

This clone came up a few times. The V call is TRBV4-2, the J call TRBJ2-1; TRBD2 matches at 10 bases. V was clipped by 0 bases and J by 10 bases; unmatched bases: 6. This CDR3 is built from 15 residues. Germline V gene lookup returns CDR1 LGHNA and CDR2 YNFKEQ. This CDR3 is CASSQEGLAGEEQFF. CDR3 bases: TGTGCCAGCAGCCAAGAAGGGCTAGCGGGAGAGGAGCAGTTCTTC.

The chain carries TRBV7-9 and TRBJ2-3; D is unresolved. The V end was cut by 4 bases, the J end by 8 bases, with 10 bases between. Per the germline V gene, CDR1 is SEHNR and CDR2 is FQNEAQ (reference sequence). The CDR3 is 12 residues long. CDR3: CASSSQPRTQYF. CDR3 bases: TGTGCCAGCAGCTCCCAACCGCGTACGCAGTATTTT.

CDR3 coding DNA: TGTGCCATCAGTGCGGACAGGGTGGTTCAGCCCCAGCATTTT. Translating it yields CAISADRVVQPQHF. V is TRBV10-3 and J is TRBJ1-5, with 8 positions matching TRBD1. CDR3 size: 14 residues. Germline assignment: CDR1 ENHRY and CDR2 SYGVKD. Trimming took 4 bases from V and 6 from J; bases not matched to a gene: 5.

CDR3 sequence: CASARNFGGGAGELFF. DNA for the CDR3: TGTGCCAGCGCGCGGAACTTCGGGGGGGGAGCCGGGGAGCTGTTTTTT. The V call is TRBV4-2, the J call TRBJ2-2; 8 positions match TRBD2. Losses at the gene ends were 8 bases for V and 6 bases for J; bases not matched to a gene: 14. Germline CDR1 is LGHNA and CDR2 is YNFKEQ. This CDR3 has 16 amino acids.

The rearrangement links TRBV7-2 to TRBJ2-5, with 8 bases matching TRBD1. The J call may be faulty, since TRBJ2-7 better matches the DNA end. The CDR3 has 16 amino acids. CDR1 and CDR2 (germline): SGHTA, FQGNSA. The DNA for the CDR3 is TGTGCCAGCAGCTCACCCCATTTTTGGACAGGGTACGAGCAGTACTTC. Encoded protein: CASSSPHFWTGYEQYF.

In DNA, the CDR3 is TGTGCCAGCTCACCAAGTCCGACAGGGTTTTACGAGCAGTACTTC. This codes for CASSPSPTGFYEQYF. The genes are TRBV18 and TRBJ2-7; 7 nucleotides match TRBD1. The CDR3 is 15 residues long. The J segment lost 4 bases and the V segment lost 2 bases, leaving 8 bases of the junction unmatched. CDR1 is KGHSH, CDR2 LQKENI, per germline.

The chain is built from TRBV27 and TRBJ1-1, with 7 bases fitting TRBD1. The CDR3 is made up of 12 amino acids. J was trimmed by 4 bases and V by 7 bases; bases with no gene match: 3. CDR1 is MNHEY, CDR2 SMNVEV, per germline (reference sequence). CDR3 protein: CASKQGGTEAFF. The CDR3 DNA reads TGTGCCAGCAAGCAGGGGGGCACTGAAGCTTTCTTT.

The chain uses TRBV9 and TRBJ1-1; maybe TRBD1 (6 bases). Deletions cut 3 bases from V and 4 bases from J, with 13 bases between. Germline CDR1 is SGDLS and CDR2 is YYNGEE. CDR3 length: 14 residues. CDR3 DNA: TGTGCCAGCAGCGAGTGGACAGCCGGCACTGAAGCTTTCTTT. It specifies CASSEWTAGTEAFF.

V gene TRBV14 combines with J gene TRBJ2-7, with D tentatively TRBD2 (6 bases). From germline, CDR1 is SGHDN and CDR2 FVKESK. Between the trimmed V and J ends, which lost 4 bases and 0 bases, there was a span of 19 bases. This CDR3 is 17 amino acids long. The DNA of the CDR3 is TGTGCCAGCAGCCTTTGGGGAACTGGGCGGGGCTCCTACGAGCAGTACTTC. This translates into CASSLWGTGRGSYEQYF.

The chain combines TRBV6-5 with TRBJ1-2; no firm D call. Germline-derived CDR1 and CDR2 are MNHEY and SVGAGI. Trimming removed 6 bases at V and 8 bases at J, with 19 bases between. This CDR3 comprises 14 residues. DNA of the CDR3: TGTGCCAGCAGCTCGGCAGAGGGCCTATGGGGCTACACCTTC. The encoded protein is CASSSAEGLWGYTF.